The 2 T cell receptor beta chains reported below all come from one sample, sequenced in a study of identical twins. TCRdb fed the 5' RACE reads into MiXCR, producing one record per CDR3 protein. The table includes approximately 670,000 distinct CDR3 sequences, 6% to 6.5% detected once. Sequencing was carried out using naive T cells sorted from blood. The origin of the receptors is a man younger than 35 in good health.

The gene calls are TRBV25-1 and TRBJ2-7; TRBD2 matches at 8 bases. V lost 5 bases, J lost 3 bases, and 9 bases stayed unmatched. CDR1 is MGHDK, CDR2 SYGVNS, per germline. The CDR3 length is 15 residues. CDR3 in amino acids: CASSLGAGELYEQYV. CDR3 DNA sequence: TGTGCCAGCAGTTTGGGAGCGGGAGAACTCTACGAGCAGTACGTC.

This chain uses TRBV9 with TRBJ2-3; TRBD2 agrees at 7 bases. V dropped 4 bases and J dropped 2; count of bases not matched to a gene: 19. The CDR3 loop spans 19 amino acids. Germline V gene sequence: CDR1 SGDLS, CDR2 YYNGEE. The DNA of the CDR3 is TGTGCCAGCAGCTCTCCCTCGTTTGCGGGGGAAGGCCCCACAGATACGCAGTATTTT. It encodes CASSSPSFAGEGPTDTQYF.